The T cell receptor (beta chain) under discussion was sequenced for a study of cytomegalovirus exposure and HLA in healthy donors. Details on this clone: The antigen remains undetermined.

The study's findings and limits: Per a later analysis, HLA-associated TCR beta chains showed more clonal expansion than other, equally common TCR beta chains.

A multiplex PCR was run with 60 Vbeta primers and 13 Jbeta primers. Produced via immunoSEQ multiplex PCR; TCRdb's table is partial and in-frame only. This table holds about 160,000 clones, approximately 81% found once. The CDR3 sequence is 16 residues long. This clonotype was obtained from a man aged 18 to 29 in good health and CMV-seronegative. Sequenced: PBMCs. The chain employs TRBV21-1 and TRBJ2-7; the table's TRBD2 call for D was not verified on the DNA. TRBV21-1 is an annotated pseudogene. CDR3 sequence: CASSKRTSGLFYEQYF. CDR3 nucleotides: TGTGCCAGCAGCAAACGAACTAGCGGGCTCTTCTACGAGCAGTACTTC.